This T cell receptor beta chain derives from a study of blood T cells in healthy people across ages. V was clipped by 0 bases and J by 2 bases; unmatched bases: 10. This CDR3 has 17 residues. Germline CDR1 is SGHAT and CDR2 is FQDESV (reference sequence). With a J-beta primer mix and a sample-barcoded 5' primer, a second PCR ran roughly 6 to 12 cycles. TCRdb analysed the 5' RACE reads with MiXCR anew, one entry per CDR3 protein. Of fewer than 750,000 distinct CDR3 sequences listed, roughly 43% were seen once; the top ten hold about 22%. The individuals who served as donors were healthy Caucasians living in Russia, aged roughly 6 to 100. The authors drew 7.5 to 10 milliliters of peripheral blood from each donor. In each sample, at least 6 million PBMCs were isolated.

The chain couples TRBV11-1 to TRBJ2-7, with 7 positions matching TRBD1. The receptor comes from an older man in good health. Material: blood. The CDR3 nucleotides read TGTGCCAGCAGCTTAGCGCGCATTGGAACAGGGGCCTACGAGCAGTACTTC. Amino acid sequence: CASSLARIGTGAYEQYF.